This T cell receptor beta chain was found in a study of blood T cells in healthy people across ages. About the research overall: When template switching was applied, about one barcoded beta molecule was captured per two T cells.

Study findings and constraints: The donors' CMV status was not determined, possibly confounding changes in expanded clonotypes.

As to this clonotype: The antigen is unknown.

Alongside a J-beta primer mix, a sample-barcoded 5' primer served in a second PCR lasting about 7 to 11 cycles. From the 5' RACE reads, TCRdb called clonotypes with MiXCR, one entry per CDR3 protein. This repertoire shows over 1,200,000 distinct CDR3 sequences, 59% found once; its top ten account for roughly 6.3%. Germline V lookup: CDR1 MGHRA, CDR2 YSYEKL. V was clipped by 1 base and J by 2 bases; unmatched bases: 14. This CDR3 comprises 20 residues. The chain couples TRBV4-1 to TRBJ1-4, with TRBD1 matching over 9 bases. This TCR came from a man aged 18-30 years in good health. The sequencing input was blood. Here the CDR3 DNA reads TGCGCCAGCAGCCAAGTGGGTAATCCGGGACAGGGACCGACTAATGAAAAACTGTTTTTT. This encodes CASSQVGNPGQGPTNEKLFF.